This TCR beta chain was found in a study of cytomegalovirus exposure and HLA in healthy donors. General study points: In vitro, a few CMV-associated chains proved specific for CMV antigens.

V lost 4 bases and J lost 5, with 15 bases in between. The length of the CDR3 is 15 residues. Germline assignment: CDR1 LNHDA and CDR2 SQIVND (reference sequence). This clone has more than one count but fewer than ten. As yet, its antigen is unknown. Here immunoSEQ multiplex PCR was the method, and the copy in TCRdb shows in-frame clones only, minus some. The profile shows some 210,000 clones, over 80% of them singletons. This receptor was identified in a woman between 18 and 30 years old in good health and CMV-seronegative. The sequencing input was PBMCs. V is TRBV19 and J is TRBJ1-5; a weak D match, TRBD1 (6 bases). The CDR3 here is CASSTGIGGHQPQHF. The CDR3 nucleotides read TGTGCCAGTAGTACAGGGATTGGGGGCCATCAGCCCCAGCATTTT.